This T cell receptor (beta chain) was found in a study of blood T cell repertoires in COVID-19. About the study: COVID-19 samples from acute and convalescent phases originated in the United States, Italy and Spain. In each case, the material was cDNA or gDNA derived from T cells, B-cell-depleted T cells, or PBMCs.

Original analysis: The authors estimated nucleated cell counts from reference gene primer amplification. Data came from immunoSEQ multiplex PCR; TCRdb stores just in-frame clones and leaves some out. V, J and clone size were drawn from that table, and D and trimming were deduced from the DNA. The sample contains under 130,000 clones, approximately 62% of which appear only once. V was pared by 0 bases and J by 3 bases, with 9 bases of the junction left unmatched. Germline CDR1 is MGHRA and CDR2 is YSYEKL. The CDR3 runs 18 residues. Specimen: peripheral blood. V is TRBV4-1 and J is TRBJ2-3; 10 bases fit TRBD2. This receptor was obtained from an elderly man with acute or convalescent COVID-19. In DNA, the CDR3 is TGCGCCAGCAGCCAAGAAGGGCTAGCGGGGGAGGGGACAGATACGCAGTATTTT. Translated, it gives CASSQEGLAGEGTDTQYF.